This T cell receptor beta chain was sequenced for a study of shared clonotypes between healthy human individuals (dated by TCRdb to 2019 to 2021). In the study overall: Two women and a few men aged 18 to 49 years were included in the cohort. To estimate repertoire size and how much clonotypes are shared between individuals, the study performed deep sequencing of blood TCR repertoires from roughly five healthy adults. For each donor, CD4 naive and CD4 memory were each given three plates, CD8 naive was given two plates, and CD8 memory was given one plate. Libraries were prepared and TCR repertoires were sequenced by different laboratories using diverse techniques, in order to increase sequencing depth and limit assay-specific biases. Each donor's leukapheresis produced roughly between about 0.8 and 10 billion PBMCs. The paper as a whole reports these results and caveats: Estimated clonotype richness was generally larger for naive than for memory subsets. Compared with non-shared clonotypes, clonotypes shared by all four sorted-subset donors had higher generation probabilities. About 4.5% of naive CD4, roughly 3.5% of naive CD8, approximately 2% of memory CD4, and 0.4% of memory CD8 clonotypes were shared across a handful of donors. The small number of donors limited the genetic and exposure-history diversity represented. Only blood was sampled, and tissue TCR repertoires likely differ from those in blood. Rarefaction of sorted-subset datasets indicated incomplete sequencing despite the large sequencing depth. Pairwise subsampling led to the expectation that sequencing depth would affect the degree of clonotype sharing among donors.

Using the deep immunoSEQ assay, multiplex PCR amplified TCR CDR3 regions from genomic DNA. For each cell subset, the extracted genomic DNA was distributed evenly across all wells of several immunoSEQ 96-well plates, and each plate served as one replicate. For sorted subsets, approximately 190 ng genomic DNA, equal to 25,000 to 35,000 T cell genomes, was loaded into each replicate PCR. The purified libraries were quantified using a Qubit 3.0 fluorometer, sized with a Bioanalyzer 2100, and then quantified again using the KAPA Library Quantification kit. A separate single-read 150-cycle Illumina NextSeq 550 flow cell was used to sequence each immunoSEQ 96-well plate. The original methods were these. Because only junctional sequences without quality scores were contained in the immunoSEQ output, filtering matching that applied to full-length reads could not be performed. Sequences were annotated with PyIR, a Python wrapper for IgBLAST v1.9, and V/J genes and CDR3 were assigned using IMGT germline references. Any read was removed if the V/J assignment was weak (E-value above 1e-6), the CDR3 was missing, or the read contained stop codons, out-of-frame junctions, or ambiguous translated residues. V3J clonotypes were defined by identical inferred V gene, J gene, and CDR3 amino acid sequence. To compute the percentage overlap between repertoires, the number of shared unique clonotypes was divided by the size of the smaller repertoire. Three approaches were used to assess repertoire richness: RTK rarefaction, the Chao1 estimator, and Recon v2.1 estimates of unobserved clonotypes. For all TCRbeta clonotypes obtained by the gDNA method from several donors, generation probabilities were computed with OLGA. Entries here come from immuneACCESS through TCRdb and include only in-frame sequences with V and J called. Some clones fail to appear in such tables; in the studies checked, an unresolved V gene covers under half of the shortfall, and the cause of the remainder is unknown. That table furnishes V, J and clone size, whereas the DNA furnished D and trimming. The sample contains over 2 million clones, about 95% of them found a single time. The ten largest make up about 1.1% of the sample.

The CDR3 spans 15 residues, from the cysteine through the phenylalanine. Only the CDR3 DNA is retained, 45 bases long and in frame from the first base. The V and J ends are trimmed by 2 bases and 3 bases, leaving 13 bases between them. Via the germline V gene, CDR1 is SGHDT and CDR2 YYEEEE. For the CD8 naive samples, CD45RO-negative cells were positively selected for CCR7, yielding a CD45RA+CCR7+ population from which TemRA cells were excluded. The donors were healthy, HIV-negative adults who had no recently reported acute infections or vaccinations. Only Caucasian adults living in Nashville, Tennessee, USA were represented among the donors. After blood collection by leukapheresis, PBMCs were isolated using Ficoll-Histopaque density gradient centrifugation and then cryopreserved in the vapor phase of liquid nitrogen. Purity and quantity of every magnetically sorted T cell population were checked by analytical flow cytometry. Each sorted fraction had its genomic DNA isolated and then quantified by UV absorbance on a Nanodrop 2000c.

As to this clone: The specificity of this receptor is unknown. No base-level quality is on record; no much larger clone is a single base apart.

This TCR came from a man younger than 35 in good health. The material sequenced was naive CD8+ T cells sorted from blood. The meaning of the sample's cell subset or site label: CD45RA+CCR7+. The receptor chain draws on TRBV5-6 and TRBJ2-3, with the D gene too uncertain to name. The nucleotide sequence reads as follows: TGTGCCAGCAGCTTCCCGGCTCCCGGGACAGATACGCAGTATTTT. Translated, this gives CASSFPAPGTDTQYF.